Following are 22 T cell receptor beta chains from one sample sequenced in a study of T cell repertoires in cytomegalovirus infection. TCRdb re-derived calls from the reads in MiXCR, one entry per CDR3 protein. The top ten clones hold around 15% of a sample with approximately 910,000 distinct CDR3 sequences, around 30% of them seen once. Their target antigens are unknown. The sample in question was cultured CD8+ T cells from PBMCs, obtained from culture after CMV antigen stimulation. The receptors were gathered from a human donor in good health (CMV status not recorded). Some clones in this sample may be carry-over from other donors' samples.

This clonotype was counted at least ten times. This rearrangement joins TRBV7-8 to TRBJ1-5, with D possibly TRBD1 on 5 matching bases. Germline assignment: CDR1 SGHVS and CDR2 FQNEAQ. The length of the CDR3 is 15 residues. V dropped 5 bases and J dropped 2 bases, with 13 bases sitting between them. The CDR3 is CASSPHGGGNQPQHF. CDR3 nucleotides: TGTGCCAGCAGCCCTCATGGGGGAGGCAATCAGCCCCAGCATTTT.

The gene calls are TRBV9 and TRBJ2-2; no firm D call. This CDR3 region has 12 residues. Trimming pared 3 bases from V and 9 bases from J, leaving 9 bases between. Germline loops: CDR1 SGDLS, CDR2 YYNGEE. CDR3 DNA: TGTGCCAGCAGCGCCGTAAACCGGGAGCTGTTTTTT. Its protein product is CASSAVNRELFF. The variable domain in full, with the rest retrieved from reference TRBV9 and TRBJ2-2, is DSGVTQTPKHLITATGQRVTLRCSPRSGDLSVYWYQQSLDQGLQFLIQYYNGEERAKGNILERFSAQQFPDLHSELNLSSLELGDSALYFCASSAVNRELFFGEGSRLTVL.

The V and J genes are TRBV19 and TRBJ1-1, with D possibly being TRBD1 (6 bases). Germline V gives CDR1 LNHDA, CDR2 SQIVND (reference sequence). V lost 3 bases and J lost 3, with 11 bases in between. This CDR3 has 14 residues. DNA of the CDR3: TGTGCCAGTAGTATTACGGGGGGGCACACTGAAGCTTTCTTT. Translating gives CASSITGGHTEAFF.

The count of this clonotype is one. The rearrangement uses TRBV6-6 and TRBJ1-2; D perhaps matches TRBD1 (6 bases). CDR1 and CDR2 from the germline V gene are MNHNY and SVGAGI (reference sequence). This CDR3 has 14 amino acids. Trimming removed 0 bases from V and 8 bases from J, with 13 bases in between. The CDR3 reads CASSYSPRTEGYTF. CDR3 bases: TGTGCCAGCAGTTACTCGCCCCGGACAGAGGGCTACACCTTC.

The genes are TRBV7-6 and TRBJ2-3; 12 bases are shared with TRBD2. CDR3 length: 16 amino acids. Trimming took 1 base from V and 4 from J; bases not matched to a gene: 3. Looked up from germline, CDR1 is SGHVS and CDR2 is FNYEAQ. The chain's CDR3 is CASSLGGLAGADTQYF. The CDR3 region has the DNA TGTGCCAGCAGCTTAGGGGGACTAGCGGGTGCAGATACGCAGTATTTT.

The genes are TRBV5-4 and TRBJ2-5; D possibly corresponds to TRBD1 (5 bases). V was cut by 0 bases and J by 5 bases, with 8 bases left in between. This CDR3 has 13 residues. Germline CDR1 reads SGHNT; CDR2 reads YYREEE (reference sequence). CDR3 coding DNA: TGTGCCAGCAGCTTGGAAGGGGATGAGACCCAGTACTTC. It is translated as CASSLEGDETQYF.

The chain recombines TRBV14 with TRBJ1-3, with 7 bases matching TRBD1. With 3 bases clipped from V and 10 bases from J, the junction kept 12 bases outside the gene matches. CDR3 length: 15 residues. Per germline, CDR1 SGHDN and CDR2 FVKESK. CDR3 protein: CASSQAGTEVWTIYF. The DNA for the CDR3 is TGTGCCAGCAGCCAGGCCGGGACAGAAGTTTGGACCATATATTTT.

Here the CDR3 DNA reads TGCAGTGCTAGGGAAAGCGGGGACGGCTCCTACGAGCAGTACTTC. It codes for CSARESGDGSYEQYF. The rearrangement links TRBV20-1 to TRBJ2-7; TRBD2 matches 7 bases. The CDR3 consists of 15 residues. Germline CDR1 DFQATT, CDR2 SNEGSKA (reference sequence). J gave up 0 bases and V 3 bases, and 8 bases lay outside the gene matches.

This chain links TRBV6-5 with TRBJ1-2; no clear D. Germline V lookup: CDR1 MNHEY, CDR2 SVGAGI. This CDR3 has 15 residues. V lost 3 bases to trimming and J lost 4 bases, with 15 bases between them. The CDR3 DNA reads as TGTGCCAGCAGTTATGCAGGACCCTACCTCTATGGCTACACCTTC. Protein product: CASSYAGPYLYGYTF.

The V gene is TRBV6-2 or TRBV6-3, the J gene TRBJ1-5; 8 bases line up with TRBD1. The CDR3 is made up of 16 amino acids. The ends lost 2 bases at V and 8 bases at J; junction bases unmatched: 11. CDR1 is MNHEY, CDR2 SVGEGT, per germline. The CDR3 coding sequence is TGTGCCAGCAGTTACATATCAGGGGGCGAGAGGAAGCCCCAGCATTTT. Its protein product is CASSYISGGERKPQHF.

This chain links TRBV18 with TRBJ1-2, with 7 bases matching TRBD1. Germline loops: CDR1 KGHSH, CDR2 LQKENI. CDR3 length: 16 residues. V shed 1 base, J shed 4 bases, and the junction held 9 bases outside the gene matches. Here the CDR3 DNA reads TGTGCCAGCTCACCACTCGGGGACAGCGTCGCCTATGGCTACACCTTC. It codes for CASSPLGDSVAYGYTF.

V usage is TRBV4-1 and J usage is TRBJ2-5; the match to TRBD2 covers 14 bases. V was pared by 4 bases and J by 0 bases, with 7 bases of the junction left unmatched. The CDR3 covers 18 residues. Looked up from germline, CDR1 is MGHRA and CDR2 is YSYEKL. In nucleotides, the CDR3 is TGCGCCAGCAGCCCGGGACTAGCGGGGGCTACGTACCAAGAGACCCAGTACTTC. Its translation: CASSPGLAGATYQETQYF.

This clonotype came up a few times. V is TRBV19 and J is TRBJ2-1, with D possibly being TRBD1 (5 bases). The CDR3 consists of 15 residues. Trimming took 5 bases from V and 4 from J, leaving 15 bases between them. The V gene's germline CDR1 is LNHDA and CDR2 SQIVND (reference sequence). CDR3 nucleotides: TGTGCCAGTAGTGCCCCCGGACACACTTACAATGAGCAGTTCTTC. It translates to CASSAPGHTYNEQFF.

This clonotype occurred many times. The chain has TRBV7-8 and TRBJ2-7, with D uncertain. Germline V lookup: CDR1 SGHVS, CDR2 FQNEAQ. Deletions cut 3 bases from V and 3 bases from J, with 12 bases between. The CDR3 runs 14 residues. CDR3 region: CASSFSGGSYEQYV. CDR3 DNA sequence: TGTGCCAGCAGCTTCTCGGGTGGAAGCTACGAGCAGTACGTC.

This clonotype has more than one count but fewer than ten. The V call is TRBV28, the J call TRBJ2-2, with a weak D call TRBD1 (5 bases). This CDR3 spans 16 amino acids. The V gene lost 5 bases and the J gene lost 0 bases, with 13 bases spanning the gap. Germline-derived CDR1 and CDR2 are MDHEN and SYDVKM. The CDR3 region has the DNA TGTGCCAGCAGTCCGACAGACCTTCCGAACACCGGGGAGCTGTTTTTT. This encodes CASSPTDLPNTGELFF. Complete variable domain (other parts from reference TRBV28 and TRBJ2-2): DVKVTQSSRYLVKRTGEKVFLECVQDMDHENMFWYRQDPGLGLRLIYFSYDVKMKEKGDIPEGYSVSREKKERFSLILESASTNQTSMYLCASSPTDLPNTGELFFGEGSRLTVL.

In regard to this clonotype: This may be a read error: a much more frequent sequence differs by one nucleotide. It is likely a read error, because the conserved phenylalanine at the end of the CDR3 is missing. The chain is built from TRBV10-1 and TRBJ2-3; D possibly corresponds to TRBD2 (6 bases). CDR1 and CDR2 from the germline V gene are WNHNN and SYGVQD (reference sequence). The CDR3 has 13 amino acids. The V end lost 5 bases, the J end lost 2 bases, and 8 bases lay between the germline ends. CDR3 bases: TGCGCCAGCAGTCGGGAGATCACAGATACGCAGTATTGT. It yields the protein CASSREITDTQYC.

The chain has TRBV2 and TRBJ1-2; D remains unclear. V was trimmed by 10 bases and J by 8 bases, leaving 11 bases between them. The CDR3 has 10 amino acids. Germline CDR1 SNHLY, CDR2 FYNNEI. CDR3 sequence (DNA): TGTGCCACCGTTACATCGGGCTACACCTTC. Translating gives CATVTSGYTF.

J is TRBJ1-4 and V is TRBV6-5, with 8 nucleotides matching TRBD1. Trimming removed 5 bases from V and 8 bases from J; junction bases left unmatched: 7. Germline CDR1 and CDR2: MNHEY and SVGAGI. The CDR3 is 14 residues long. The CDR3 sequence: CASSIGTGGEKLFF. The CDR3 DNA reads TGTGCCAGCAGTATAGGGACAGGCGGGGAAAAACTGTTTTTT.

In its sample, this clonotype was seen a few times. The CDR3 region is CASTPSGGYTGELFF. CDR3 DNA sequence: TGTGCCAGTACCCCTTCTGGGGGGTACACCGGGGAGCTGTTTTTT. This chain uses TRBV19 with TRBJ2-2, with D perhaps matching TRBD2 (6 bases). Germline CDR1 is LNHDA and CDR2 is SQIVND (reference sequence). The CDR3 spans 15 residues. Trimming shortened V by 7 bases and J by 3 bases, and 15 bases separated the two germline ends.

Worth noting for this clonotype: The junction departs from the called germline gene at one end, perhaps through a read error. The rearrangement links TRBV5-4 to TRBJ2-3; D not certain. Germline CDR1 SGHNT, CDR2 YYREEE (reference sequence). The CDR3 has 13 residues. This CDR3 reads CANSLDGTDTQYF. CDR3 coding DNA: TGTGCCAACAGCTTGGATGGCACAGATACGCAGTATTTT.

This clonotype appeared a few times. This chain uses TRBV6-6 with TRBJ2-1, with D uncertain. The CDR3 runs 13 residues. V was shortened by 8 bases and J by 5 bases, with 13 bases between the two germline ends. Per the germline V gene, CDR1 is MNHNY and CDR2 is SVGAGI (reference sequence). The CDR3: CASRALGNNEQFF. The CDR3 coding sequence is TGTGCCAGCCGAGCCCTGGGGAACAATGAGCAGTTCTTC.

This clonotype was seen more than once but under ten times. The gene calls are TRBV4-2 and TRBJ2-4; D may be TRBD2 (7 bases). V was cut by 4 bases and J by 3 bases, with 22 bases left in between. The germline V gene has CDR1 LGHNA and CDR2 YNFKEQ. The CDR3 consists of 18 residues. CDR3 amino acids: CASSPLLGGAEDKNIQYF. CDR3 nucleotide sequence: TGTGCCAGCAGCCCCTTGCTTGGGGGGGCTGAAGACAAAAACATTCAGTACTTC.